These 2 T cell receptor beta chains were sequenced from one sample in a study of regulatory T cells in long-lasting Graves disease. Time point described: persistent/refractory GD, antithyroid drugs over 5 years with positive TRAb. RNA isolated from PBMCs was used to make the TCR library. To make TCR beta libraries, researchers used iRepertoire HTBI primers and Arm-PCR of CDR3 regions. Each CDR3 protein gets one entry after TCRdb re-called the multiplex PCR reads with MiXCR. The table lists about 660,000 distinct CDR3 sequences, about 32% of them singletons. Sequenced here: peripheral blood mononuclear cells (PBMCs), sampled when the disease was refractory, from a patient treated with antithyroid drugs. The receptors originated from a female donor with Graves disease.

A few counts support this clonotype. The rearrangement joins TRBV7-9 to TRBJ2-5; D is perhaps TRBD2 (6 bases). Germline V CDR1 and CDR2: SEHNR, FQNEAQ (reference sequence). Between the trimmed V and J ends, which lost 5 bases and 4 bases, there was a span of 17 bases. The CDR3 totals 15 residues. For the CDR3, the DNA is TGTGCCAGCAGCGAACAACCTCAGGGAGGAGAGACCCAGTACTTC. This translates into CASSEQPQGGETQYF.

The rearrangement links TRBV25-1 to TRBJ1-1; a possible D gene is TRBD1 (5 bases). Per germline, CDR1 MGHDK and CDR2 SYGVNS. V was cut by 1 base and J by 5 bases, with 23 bases left in between. This CDR3 spans 18 amino acids. The CDR3 coding sequence is TGTGCCAGCAGTGAATTCACTATCCAGGGACCCCGTCAAACTGAAGCTTTCTTT. Translating gives CASSEFTIQGPRQTEAFF.